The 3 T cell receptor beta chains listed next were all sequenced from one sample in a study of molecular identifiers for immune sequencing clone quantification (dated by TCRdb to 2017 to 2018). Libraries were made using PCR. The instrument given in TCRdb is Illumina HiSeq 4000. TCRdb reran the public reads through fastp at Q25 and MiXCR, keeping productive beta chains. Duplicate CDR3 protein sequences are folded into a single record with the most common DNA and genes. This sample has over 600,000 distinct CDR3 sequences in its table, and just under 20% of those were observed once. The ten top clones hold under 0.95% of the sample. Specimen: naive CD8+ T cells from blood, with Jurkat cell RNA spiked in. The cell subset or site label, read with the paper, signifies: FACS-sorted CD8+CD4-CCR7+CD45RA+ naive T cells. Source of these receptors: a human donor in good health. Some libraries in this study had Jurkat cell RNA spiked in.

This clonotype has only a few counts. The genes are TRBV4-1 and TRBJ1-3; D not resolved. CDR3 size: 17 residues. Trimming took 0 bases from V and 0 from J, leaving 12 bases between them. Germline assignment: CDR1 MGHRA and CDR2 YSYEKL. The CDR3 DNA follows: TGCGCCAGCAGCCAAGAGGGGTTACCTATCTCTGGAAACACCATATATTTT. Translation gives CASSQEGLPISGNTIYF.

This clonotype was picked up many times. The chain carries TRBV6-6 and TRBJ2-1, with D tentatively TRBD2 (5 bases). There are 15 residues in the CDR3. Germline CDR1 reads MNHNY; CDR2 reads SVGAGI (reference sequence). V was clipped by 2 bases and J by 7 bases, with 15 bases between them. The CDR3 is CASSYVGAIKNEQFF. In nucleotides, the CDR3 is TGTGCCAGCAGTTACGTGGGAGCGATTAAAAATGAGCAGTTCTTC.

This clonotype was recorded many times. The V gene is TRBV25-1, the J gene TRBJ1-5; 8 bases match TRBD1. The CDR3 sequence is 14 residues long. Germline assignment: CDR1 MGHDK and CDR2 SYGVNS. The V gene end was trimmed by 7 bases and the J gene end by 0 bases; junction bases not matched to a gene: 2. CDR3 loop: CASTRGHSNQPQHF. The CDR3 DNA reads TGTGCCAGCACCAGGGGGCATAGCAATCAGCCCCAGCATTTT.